This entry lists 22 T cell receptor beta chains sequenced from one sample in a study of shared clonotypes between healthy human individuals. Only in-frame clones appear in the TCRdb table, and some are missing; sequencing was by immunoSEQ multiplex PCR. This table has around 510,000 clones, roughly four fifths appearing once. Sequenced material: PBMCs. All receptors come from a middle-aged woman in good health. Some clones in this sample may be carry-over from other donors' samples.

J is TRBJ2-5 and V is TRBV29-1; D is uncertain. V was clipped by 6 bases and J by 5 bases, with 10 bases between them. CDR1 is SQVTM, CDR2 ANQGSEA, per germline. The CDR3 sequence is 11 residues long. The CDR3 region is CSVSRQETQYF. The CDR3, as DNA: TGCAGCGTAAGCCGCCAGGAGACCCAGTACTTC.

As to this clone: Other DNA sequences from this sample encode an identical CDR3 as well. The chain combines TRBV29-1 with TRBJ2-7; the match to TRBD1 covers 9 bases. Germline V gene sequence: CDR1 SQVTM, CDR2 ANQGSEA. With V trimmed by 5 bases and J by 3 bases, 5 bases remained unmatched. The CDR3 runs 13 residues. CDR3 sequence reads: CSVTGTGNYEQYF. The CDR3 bases are TGCAGCGTTACCGGGACAGGGAACTACGAGCAGTACTTC.

The rearrangement joins TRBV6-1 to TRBJ1-4; D possibly corresponds to TRBD1 (5 bases). This CDR3 is 15 amino acids long. The germline V gene has CDR1 MNHNS and CDR2 SASEGT. V was clipped by 0 bases and J by 8 bases, with 13 bases between them. The CDR3 protein is CASSEARQGREKLFF. CDR3 nucleotides: TGTGCCAGCAGTGAAGCTCGGCAGGGCCGGGAAAAACTGTTTTTT.

This clone has at least ten counts. The genes are TRBV4-3 and TRBJ2-7, with D perhaps matching TRBD2 (6 bases). V dropped 0 bases and J dropped 3 bases, with 15 bases sitting between them. CDR1 LGHNA and CDR2 YSLEER come from the germline V gene. The CDR3 loop spans 16 amino acids. The CDR3: CASSQDIGAGFYEQYF. As DNA, the CDR3 is TGCGCCAGCAGCCAAGATATAGGTGCGGGGTTCTACGAGCAGTACTTC.

The CDR3 spells CASSAPRSGGVTEAFF. The CDR3 bases are TGTGCCAGCAGCGCGCCCCGATCAGGGGGAGTCACTGAAGCTTTCTTT. J is TRBJ1-1 and V is TRBV2; 7 bases map to TRBD1. Germline loops: CDR1 SNHLY, CDR2 FYNNEI. Trimming cost V 6 bases and J 4 bases; bases outside gene matches: 14. The CDR3 runs to 16 residues.

The CDR3 coding sequence is TGTGCCAGCAGCTTAGGAACTCAGTCCGAGCAGTACTTC. This gives the protein CASSLGTQSEQYF. The gene calls are TRBV7-9 and TRBJ2-7; the D is unclear. The CDR3 runs to 13 residues. Trimming removed 1 base from V and 6 bases from J, with 10 bases in between. Germline lookup yields CDR1 SEHNR and CDR2 FQNEAQ (reference sequence). Full variable domain (rest looked up from reference TRBV7-9 and TRBJ2-7): DTGVSQNPRHKITKRGQNVTFRCDPISEHNRLYWYRQTLGQGPEFLTYFQNEAQLEKSRLLSDRFSAERPKGSFSTLEIQRTEQGDSAMYLCASSLGTQSEQYFGPGTRLTVT.

This chain uses TRBV15 with TRBJ2-7; TRBD2 matches at 7 bases. CDR3 size: 13 residues. Trimming removed 0 bases from V and 12 bases from J; junction bases left unmatched: 8. CDR1 and CDR2 from the germline V gene are LNHNV and YYDKDF (reference sequence). The CDR3 here is CATSRDLGGTLYF. The CDR3, as DNA: TGTGCCACCAGCAGAGATCTGGGGGGGACGTTGTACTTC.

The CDR3 nucleotides are TGTGCCAGCAGTGAATACGGCAGAGGTACTGAAGCTTTCTTT. It translates to CASSEYGRGTEAFF. The chain employs TRBV6-1 and TRBJ1-1; D ambiguous. Germline CDR1 and CDR2: MNHNS and SASEGT. The CDR3 has 14 residues. Trimming pared 2 bases from V and 5 bases from J, leaving 12 bases between.

The rearrangement uses TRBV28 and TRBJ1-5; D not certain. This CDR3 contains 14 residues. From germline, CDR1 is MDHEN and CDR2 SYDVKM. Trimming took 5 bases from V and 2 from J, leaving 10 bases between them. This chain's CDR3 is CASSPQMGNQPQHF. CDR3 coding DNA: TGTGCCAGCAGTCCCCAGATGGGCAATCAGCCCCAGCATTTT.

The chain recombines TRBV19 with TRBJ2-3, with TRBD2 matching over 7 bases. V lost 3 bases and J lost 4; bases outside the gene matches: 16. Germline loops: CDR1 LNHDA, CDR2 SQIVND (reference sequence). This CDR3 comprises 18 residues. The CDR3 DNA reads TGTGCCAGTAGTATTGAGGGCGCCGCGGGAGTACCCCCAGATACGCAGTATTTT. It codes for CASSIEGAAGVPPDTQYF.

The genes are TRBV28 and TRBJ1-2; TRBD1 might be the D (5 bases). This CDR3 is 14 amino acids long. Germline CDR1 is MDHEN and CDR2 is SYDVKM. Trimming removed 6 bases at V and 4 bases at J, with 15 bases between. CDR3 loop: CASSPGGNPYGYTF. DNA for the CDR3: TGTGCCAGCAGCCCCGGGGGAAACCCCTATGGCTACACCTTC.

This chain connects TRBV5-1 to TRBJ2-3; 12 nucleotides align to TRBD2. The V gene end was trimmed by 4 bases and the J gene end by 4 bases; junction bases not matched to a gene: 13. This CDR3 is built from 18 residues. The germline CDR1 and CDR2 sequences are SGHRS and YFSETQ. The CDR3 DNA reads as TGCGCCAGCAGCGGGGGACTAGCGGGCCTTTTTTCGGCAGATACGCAGTATTTT. Translated: CASSGGLAGLFSADTQYF. Variable domain in full (rest from reference TRBV5-1 and TRBJ2-3): KAGVTQTPRYLIKTRGQQVTLSCSPISGHRSVSWYQQTPGQGLQFLFEYFSETQRNKGNFPGRFSGRQFSNSRSEMNVSTLELGDSALYLCASSGGLAGLFSADTQYFGPGTRLTVL.

The chain links TRBV30 to TRBJ2-7; D may match TRBD1 or TRBD2 (5 bases each). CDR1 and CDR2 from the germline V gene are GTSNPN and SVGIG (reference sequence). V was pared by 4 bases and J by 7 bases, with 17 bases between. The CDR3 consists of 13 residues. The CDR3 loop is CAWTRGSLREQYF. The DNA for the CDR3 is TGTGCCTGGACCCGGGGCAGTCTACGAGAGCAGTACTTC.

The gene calls are TRBV2 and TRBJ2-7, with a weak D call TRBD1 (6 bases). CDR3 length equals 14 residues. In germline, CDR1 is SNHLY, CDR2 FYNNEI. The V end was cut by 2 bases, the J end by 4 bases, with 12 bases between. The CDR3 reads CASSEWGRSYEQYF. The CDR3 bases are TGTGCCAGCAGTGAATGGGGGCGCAGTTACGAGCAGTACTTC.

The V and J genes are TRBV6-1 and TRBJ2-1; D possibly corresponds to TRBD2 (5 bases). The length of the CDR3 is 15 residues. CDR1 is MNHNS, CDR2 SASEGT, per germline. Trimming pared 1 base from V and 0 bases from J, leaving 7 bases between. The CDR3: CASSEGRSSYNEQFF. The CDR3 bases are TGTGCCAGCAGTGAAGGGAGGAGCTCCTACAATGAGCAGTTCTTC.

This chain joins TRBV27 and TRBJ2-7, with D perhaps matching TRBD1 (5 bases). Germline CDR1 reads MNHEY; CDR2 reads SMNVEV (reference sequence). Trimming pared 7 bases from V and 2 bases from J, leaving 18 bases between. CDR3 length: 15 residues. The CDR3 sequence: CASNPSGAGAYEQYF. DNA for the CDR3: TGTGCCAGCAATCCGAGTGGGGCCGGAGCCTACGAGCAGTACTTC.

The chain recombines TRBV27 with TRBJ1-1; the match to TRBD1 covers 9 bases. V dropped 5 bases and J dropped 5; count of bases not matched to a gene: 6. This CDR3 has 14 amino acids. Per germline, CDR1 MNHEY and CDR2 SMNVEV (reference sequence). CDR3 sequence reads: CASSLTGGRTEAFF. CDR3 nucleotides: TGTGCCAGCAGTCTGACAGGGGGTAGGACTGAAGCTTTCTTT.

The V call is TRBV6-6, the J call TRBJ1-1; D is uncertain. Germline values: CDR1 MNHNY, CDR2 SVGAGI (reference sequence). The CDR3 loop spans 11 amino acids. The V gene lost 5 bases and the J gene lost 6 bases, with 7 bases spanning the gap. For the CDR3, the DNA is TGTGCCAGCAGTCACCGGGCTGAAGCTTTCTTT. This codes for CASSHRAEAFF.

The chain links TRBV5-8 to TRBJ2-3; TRBD2 is a possible D gene (6 bases). The germline V gene encodes CDR1 SGHTS and CDR2 YDEGEE. The CDR3 spans 17 residues. Trimming stripped 6 bases from V and 8 bases from J, with 28 bases between. DNA of the CDR3: TGTGCCAGCAATATCTATAGGGGAGGTAGAACACCGGGTACGCAGTATTTT. Translated: CASNIYRGGRTPGTQYF. Combining the CDR3 with reference TRBV5-8 and TRBJ2-3 gives the whole variable domain EAGVTQSPTHLIKTRGQQATLRCSPISGHTSVYWYQQALGLGLQFLLWYDEGEERNRGNFPPRFSGRQFPNYSSELNVNALELEDSALYLCASNIYRGGRTPGTQYFGPGTRLTVL.

This chain connects TRBV10-3 to TRBJ1-2; no clear D. Germline-derived CDR1 and CDR2 are ENHRY and SYGVKD. The CDR3 is 14 amino acids. Trimming took 0 bases from V and 4 from J, leaving 9 bases between them. The CDR3 is CAISESKVGYGYTF. Written as DNA, the CDR3 is TGTGCCATCAGTGAGTCGAAGGTTGGCTATGGCTACACCTTC.

This clone has just one count. This chain connects TRBV2 to TRBJ1-2; TRBD1 is a possible D gene (6 bases). V gave up 4 bases and J gave up 2 bases, with 14 bases separating them. The CDR3 is 15 residues long. Per the germline V gene, CDR1 is SNHLY and CDR2 is FYNNEI. Here the CDR3 DNA reads TGTGCCAGCAGTGTTAGCCGAGGACAGAACTATGGCTACACCTTC. Its translation is CASSVSRGQNYGYTF.

This clone has just a few counts. This chain connects TRBV30 to TRBJ2-5; perhaps TRBD2 as D (6 bases). This CDR3 is built from 14 residues. Germline V gene lookup returns CDR1 GTSNPN and CDR2 SVGIG (reference sequence). V gave up 0 bases and J gave up 4 bases, with 12 bases separating them. CDR3 sequence: CAWSVGGIGETQYF. The CDR3 DNA is TGTGCCTGGAGTGTTGGGGGGATTGGAGAGACCCAGTACTTC.